Below, 14 T cell receptor beta chains from the same sample are listed, as sequenced in a study of naive and memory T cell subsets. Two oligonucleotides, mixed equimolar, formed the beta constant-region primer covering TRBC1 and TRBC2. Using its own MiXCR run on the UMI-ligation and nested PCR reads, TCRdb lists one record per CDR3 protein. In the table there are 120,000 to 150,000 distinct CDR3 sequences, over 15% of which are singletons. The specimen was naive CD4+ T cells from blood. These receptor sequences come from a human donor in good health.

This clonotype occurred many times. J is TRBJ2-7 and V is TRBV12-3 or TRBV12-4, with 9 bases that match TRBD2. Trimming took 5 bases from V and 2 from J; bases not matched to a gene: 10. CDR3 length equals 16 residues. CDR3 amino acids: CASSPSGGRAPYEQYF. Here the CDR3 DNA reads TGTGCCAGCAGTCCATCTGGCGGGAGGGCCCCCTACGAGCAGTACTTC.

This clonotype has only a few counts. The rearrangement joins TRBV7-2 to TRBJ2-5; 10 bases line up with TRBD2. This CDR3 contains 18 residues. CDR1 is SGHTA and CDR2 is FQGNSA in the germline V gene. After removal of 3 bases from V and 4 bases from J, the junction contained 14 bases not matched to a gene. CDR3 nucleotides: TGTGCCAGCAGCTTGGTCCTAGCGGGAGCGTCCCGGGGAGAGACCCAGTACTTC. Its protein is CASSLVLAGASRGETQYF.

This clonotype was recorded a few times. This chain uses TRBV6-5 with TRBJ2-3; 8 positions agree with TRBD2. In germline, CDR1 is MNHEY, CDR2 SVGAGI. V lost 5 bases, J lost 3 bases, and 7 bases stayed unmatched. This CDR3 is built from 15 residues. CDR3 sequence (DNA): TGTGCCAGCAGTCCTAGACTAGCGCAAACAGATACGCAGTATTTT. Its protein product is CASSPRLAQTDTQYF.

This chain joins TRBV29-1 and TRBJ1-2; D uncertain. Per germline, CDR1 SQVTM and CDR2 ANQGSEA. The CDR3 is 11 residues long. Trimming took 4 bases from V and 5 from J, leaving 8 bases between them. The CDR3 sequence is CSVGTLYGYTF. CDR3 in DNA: TGCAGCGTTGGAACACTGTATGGCTACACCTTC.

This clonotype was recorded at least ten times. The rearrangement joins TRBV2 to TRBJ2-7, with D tentatively TRBD2 (6 bases). CDR1 is SNHLY and CDR2 is FYNNEI in the germline V gene. CDR3 size: 14 residues. Between the trimmed V and J ends, which lost 9 bases and 0 bases, there was a span of 15 bases. CDR3 DNA: TGTGCCAGTTCACTCCGGGAGAGCTCCTACGAGCAGTACTTC. Amino acid sequence: CASSLRESSYEQYF.

V gene TRBV5-1 combines with J gene TRBJ1-2; 9 bases map to TRBD1. Trimming cost V 2 bases and J 4 bases; bases outside gene matches: 6. CDR3 length equals 15 residues. Per the germline V gene, CDR1 is SGHRS and CDR2 is YFSETQ. As DNA, the CDR3 is TGCGCCAGCAGCTTCCAGGACAGGGGAGTCTATGGCTACACCTTC. Its translation is CASSFQDRGVYGYTF.

The chain has TRBV19 and TRBJ2-1; a weak D match, TRBD1 (5 bases). The CDR3 spans 15 residues. The V end lost 5 bases, the J end lost 5 bases, and 16 bases lay between the germline ends. The V gene's germline CDR1 is LNHDA and CDR2 SQIVND (reference sequence). The CDR3 is CASSWQGKGHNEQFF. CDR3 DNA: TGTGCCAGTAGTTGGCAGGGTAAGGGTCACAATGAGCAGTTCTTC.

J is TRBJ2-2 and V is TRBV12-3 or TRBV12-4; 7 nucleotides match TRBD2. There are 17 residues in the CDR3. J lost 1 base, V lost 2 bases, and 7 bases had no gene match. This CDR3 is CASSLMWASGNTGELFF. CDR3 DNA sequence: TGTGCCAGCAGTTTAATGTGGGCTAGCGGGAACACCGGGGAGCTGTTTTTT.

In this sample, this clonotype turned up many times. The chain recombines TRBV18 with TRBJ2-3, with D unresolved. Trimming left V 8 bases short and J 0 bases short, with 9 bases between. This CDR3 spans 13 amino acids. Germline CDR1 is KGHSH and CDR2 is LQKENI. In nucleotides, the CDR3 is TGTGCCAGCAGCCCGCCTAGCACAGATACGCAGTATTTT. Translation gives CASSPPSTDTQYF.

This clonotype was picked up a small number of times. The rearrangement links TRBV7-2 to TRBJ2-7; no clear D gene. CDR3 length equals 13 residues. Trimming cost V 1 base and J 5 bases, with 9 bases left between them. The V gene's germline CDR1 is SGHTA and CDR2 FQGNSA. The CDR3 nucleotides are TGTGCCAGCAGCTTAGGGCTCCCGGACGAGCAGTACTTC. It codes for CASSLGLPDEQYF. Combining the CDR3 with reference TRBV7-2 and TRBJ2-7 gives the whole variable domain GAGVSQSPSNKVTEKGKDVELRCDPISGHTALYWYRQSLGQGLEFLIYFQGNSAPDKSGLPSDRFSAERTGGSVSTLTIQRTQQEDSAVYLCASSLGLPDEQYFGPGTRLTVT.

In nucleotides, the CDR3 is TGCGCCAGCAGCCAGGGGGTGGGGGGCAACTATGGCTACACCTTC. Its translation is CASSQGVGGNYGYTF. V and J are TRBV4-1 and TRBJ1-2, with a tentative D call TRBD1 (6 bases). The CDR3 length is 15 residues. The V end lost 3 bases, the J end lost 2 bases, and 13 bases lay between the germline ends. The germline V gene has CDR1 MGHRA and CDR2 YSYEKL.

This clonotype was observed a few times. This chain joins TRBV27 and TRBJ1-6, with no clear D. CDR1 is MNHEY and CDR2 is SMNVEV in the germline V gene (reference sequence). The CDR3 runs 17 residues. Trimming cost V 3 bases and J 0 bases, with 12 bases left between them. DNA of the CDR3: TGTGCCAGCAGTTTGAACCCCCCTAGCTCCTATAATTCACCCCTCCACTTT. Amino acid sequence: CASSLNPPSSYNSPLHF.

This clonotype was picked up many times. The chain is built from TRBV7-3 and TRBJ2-7; 7 bases map to TRBD2. Per the germline V gene, CDR1 is SGHTA and CDR2 is FQGTGA. The CDR3 loop spans 13 amino acids. The junction had 10 bases not matched to a gene; V was cut back by 5 bases and J by 9 bases. CDR3: CASSTPGLAVQYF. The CDR3 DNA sequence: TGTGCCAGCAGCACTCCAGGGCTAGCGGTGCAGTACTTC.

The chain is built from TRBV20-1 and TRBJ2-3; D perhaps matches TRBD1 (5 bases). Germline values: CDR1 DFQATT, CDR2 SNEGSKA (reference sequence). The V end was cut by 6 bases, the J end by 5 bases, with 18 bases between. CDR3 length: 14 amino acids. The DNA for the CDR3 is TGCAGTGCCCGAAAGGGGCTGCTAGGAGATACGCAGTATTTT. Its translation is CSARKGLLGDTQYF.